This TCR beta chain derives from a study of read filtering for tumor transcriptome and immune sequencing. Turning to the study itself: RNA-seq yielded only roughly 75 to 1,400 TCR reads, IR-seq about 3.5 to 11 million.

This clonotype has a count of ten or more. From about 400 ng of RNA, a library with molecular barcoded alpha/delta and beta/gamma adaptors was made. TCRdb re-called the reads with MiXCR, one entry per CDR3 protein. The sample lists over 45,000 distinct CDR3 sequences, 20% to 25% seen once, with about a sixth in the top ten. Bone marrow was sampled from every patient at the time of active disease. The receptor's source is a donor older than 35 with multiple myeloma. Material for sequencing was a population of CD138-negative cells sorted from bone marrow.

In DNA, the CDR3 is TGCGCCAGCAGCTTGGAAGGGTACCAAGAGACCCAGTACTTC. This sequence encodes CASSLEGYQETQYF. V is TRBV5-1 and J is TRBJ2-5; no definite D call. Trimming took off 0 bases at V and 0 bases at J, with 6 bases between the two ends. The CDR3 is 14 residues long. Germline V gene data show CDR1 as SGHRS and CDR2 as YFSETQ.